The rows below give T cell receptor beta chains drawn from one sample of a study of regulatory T cells in long-lasting Graves disease. MiXCR was run by TCRdb on the multiplex PCR reads, yielding one entry per CDR3 protein. Counted here are about 400,000 distinct CDR3 sequences, more than 20% occurring once; the ten biggest clones make up 20% to 25%. This sample comprised peripheral blood mononuclear cells (PBMCs), obtained when the disease was refractory, from a patient treated with antithyroid drugs. The receptor source for this set is a female donor with Graves disease. Both conserved end residues are trimmed from each CDR3.

j_gene: TRBJ2-5
v_gene: TRBV18
CDR3aa: ASSPGSGTALQETQY

j_gene: TRBJ2-7
v_gene: TRBV6-1
CDR3aa: ASSEYTGGSYEQY

j_gene: TRBJ1-2
v_gene: TRBV9
CDR3aa: ASSVGQGSLYGYT

j_gene: TRBJ1-2
v_gene: TRBV3-1
CDR3aa: ASRPWNAGANYGYT

j_gene: TRBJ2-7
v_gene: TRBV6-2/TRBV6-3
CDR3aa: ASSRRDVEEQY

j_gene: TRBJ2-7
v_gene: TRBV19
CDR3aa: ASKTGDSYEQY

j_gene: TRBJ1-6
v_gene: TRBV27
CDR3aa: ASSSYRGSPLH

j_gene: TRBJ2-5
v_gene: TRBV11-2
CDR3aa: ASSLGGRSGRQETQY

j_gene: TRBJ1-1
v_gene: TRBV6-1
CDR3aa: ASIYSGMDTEAF

j_gene: TRBJ1-5
v_gene: TRBV19
CDR3aa: ASSQDRGPGSHQPQH

j_gene: TRBJ1-6
v_gene: TRBV27
CDR3aa: ASSLSHTGYSPLH

j_gene: TRBJ1-2
v_gene: TRBV2
CDR3aa: ATAGVNYGYT

j_gene: TRBJ2-1
v_gene: TRBV20-1
CDR3aa: SAEGADDYNEQF

j_gene: TRBJ2-1
v_gene: TRBV4-1
CDR3aa: ASSRTESYNEQF

j_gene: TRBJ2-2
v_gene: TRBV6-2/TRBV6-3
CDR3aa: ASSGSRGGTGELF

j_gene: TRBJ1-1
v_gene: TRBV12-3/TRBV12-4
CDR3aa: ASSQVGVGNKRAF

j_gene: TRBJ2-7
v_gene: TRBV20-1
CDR3aa: SAYGVYYEQY

j_gene: TRBJ2-5
v_gene: TRBV7-2
CDR3aa: ASSLGGAGGPGGTQY

j_gene: TRBJ1-5
v_gene: TRBV19
CDR3aa: ASTFGGGNQPQH

j_gene: TRBJ2-3
v_gene: TRBV27
CDR3aa: ASSPFSGRTDTQY

j_gene: TRBJ1-5
v_gene: TRBV6-2/TRBV6-3
CDR3aa: ASSYGGRPGQPQH

j_gene: TRBJ1-6
v_gene: TRBV11-2
CDR3aa: ASSPTSGSRGSPLH

j_gene: TRBJ2-1
v_gene: TRBV28
CDR3aa: ASSSSTGNRRRDEQF

j_gene: TRBJ1-2
v_gene: TRBV12-3/TRBV12-4
CDR3aa: ASSSPGTRANYGYT

j_gene: TRBJ2-7
v_gene: TRBV4-3
CDR3aa: ASSQAYGGSYEQY

j_gene: TRBJ1-1
v_gene: TRBV6-2/TRBV6-3
CDR3aa: ASSQPGQGKAEAF

j_gene: TRBJ2-7
v_gene: TRBV4-3
CDR3aa: ASSQGIGADRVYEQY

j_gene: TRBJ2-4
v_gene: TRBV2
CDR3aa: ASTTSGPRENIQY

j_gene: TRBJ1-1
v_gene: TRBV7-9
CDR3aa: ASSSPIPRGEAF

j_gene: TRBJ1-2
v_gene: TRBV20-1
CDR3aa: SAKGIPGTVKENYGYT

j_gene: TRBJ2-7
v_gene: TRBV19
CDR3aa: ASSIGPDAYEQY

j_gene: TRBJ2-7
v_gene: TRBV5-6
CDR3aa: ASSLDPSGNYEQY

j_gene: TRBJ1-3
v_gene: TRBV29-1
CDR3aa: SVRQLSTGNTIY

j_gene: TRBJ2-7
v_gene: TRBV12-3/TRBV12-4
CDR3aa: ASSPPWSGSVN

j_gene: TRBJ2-5
v_gene: TRBV20-1
CDR3aa: SATTGLAGEQETQY

j_gene: TRBJ1-3
v_gene: TRBV28
CDR3aa: ASSFGGSGNTIY

j_gene: TRBJ1-2
v_gene: TRBV28
CDR3aa: ASTRADRDHGYT

j_gene: TRBJ1-4
v_gene: TRBV20-1
CDR3aa: SARETGPRGLANEKLF

j_gene: TRBJ2-5
v_gene: TRBV12-5
CDR3aa: ASGFSLETQY

j_gene: TRBJ2-7
v_gene: TRBV4-3
CDR3aa: ASSQDDSGSAYEQY

j_gene: TRBJ2-3
v_gene: TRBV7-2
CDR3aa: ASSFTVSDTQY

j_gene: TRBJ1-1
v_gene: TRBV18
CDR3aa: ASSAKQGLGLNTEAF

j_gene: TRBJ1-1
v_gene: TRBV29-1
CDR3aa: SVAGAGRNTEAF

j_gene: TRBJ2-7
v_gene: TRBV7-6
CDR3aa: ASSTSGLAGAEQY

j_gene: TRBJ1-1
v_gene: TRBV19
CDR3aa: ASSNQGSYEAF

j_gene: TRBJ2-7
v_gene: TRBV4-1
CDR3aa: ASSHNRDFDEQY

j_gene: TRBJ2-5
v_gene: TRBV7-8
CDR3aa: ASSPTGLGETQY

j_gene: TRBJ2-5
v_gene: TRBV11-2
CDR3aa: ASSSSAETQY

j_gene: TRBJ2-5
v_gene: TRBV20-1
CDR3aa: SAPGQNQETQY

j_gene: TRBJ2-7
v_gene: TRBV28
CDR3aa: ASSLGQGASEQY

j_gene: TRBJ1-5
v_gene: TRBV18
CDR3aa: ASSPGRGSNQPQH

j_gene: TRBJ1-1
v_gene: TRBV12-3/TRBV12-4
CDR3aa: ASNEVGTVQPN

j_gene: TRBJ2-7
v_gene: TRBV6-5
CDR3aa: ASSYRDRVHEQY

j_gene: TRBJ2-7
v_gene: TRBV28
CDR3aa: ASSTGTTYEQY

j_gene: TRBJ2-7
v_gene: TRBV28
CDR3aa: AARAGLSYEQY

j_gene: TRBJ1-1
v_gene: TRBV4-3
CDR3aa: ASSQGQGTEAF

j_gene: TRBJ1-5
v_gene: TRBV18
CDR3aa: ASSPRQGLGQPQH

j_gene: TRBJ2-7
v_gene: TRBV7-2
CDR3aa: ASSATGQSSYEQY

j_gene: TRBJ2-7
v_gene: TRBV6-1
CDR3aa: ASSEARPSYEQY

j_gene: TRBJ2-1
v_gene: TRBV7-8
CDR3aa: ASSLAGSGRAGSYNEQF